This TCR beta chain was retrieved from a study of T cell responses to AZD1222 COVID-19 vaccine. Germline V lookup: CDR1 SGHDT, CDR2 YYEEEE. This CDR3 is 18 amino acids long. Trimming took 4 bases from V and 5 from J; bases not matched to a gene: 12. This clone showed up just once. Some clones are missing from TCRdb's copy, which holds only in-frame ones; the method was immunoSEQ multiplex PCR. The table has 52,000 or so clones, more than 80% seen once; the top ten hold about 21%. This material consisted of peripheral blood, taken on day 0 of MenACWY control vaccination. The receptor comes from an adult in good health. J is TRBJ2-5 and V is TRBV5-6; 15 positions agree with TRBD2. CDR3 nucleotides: TGTGCCAGCAGCAGAGGGACTAGCGGGAGGAGATTGACGGAGACCCAGTACTTC. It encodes CASSRGTSGRRLTETQYF.